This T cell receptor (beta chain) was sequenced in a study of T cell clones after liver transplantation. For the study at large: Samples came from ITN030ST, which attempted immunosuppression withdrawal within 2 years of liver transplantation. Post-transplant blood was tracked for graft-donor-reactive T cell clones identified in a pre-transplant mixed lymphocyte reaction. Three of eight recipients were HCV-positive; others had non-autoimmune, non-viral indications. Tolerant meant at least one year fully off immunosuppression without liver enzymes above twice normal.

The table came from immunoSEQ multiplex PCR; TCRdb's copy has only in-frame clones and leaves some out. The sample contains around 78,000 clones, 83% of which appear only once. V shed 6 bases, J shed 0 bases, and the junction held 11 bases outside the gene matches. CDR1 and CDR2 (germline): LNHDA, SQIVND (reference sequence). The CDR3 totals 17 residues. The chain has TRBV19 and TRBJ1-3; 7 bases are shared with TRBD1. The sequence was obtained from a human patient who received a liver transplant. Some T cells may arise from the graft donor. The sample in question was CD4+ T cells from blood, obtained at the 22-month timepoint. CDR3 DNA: TGTGCCAGTAGCTTCGCCGGGACAGCCTACTCTGGAAACACCATATATTTT. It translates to CASSFAGTAYSGNTIYF. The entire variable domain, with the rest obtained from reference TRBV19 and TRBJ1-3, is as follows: DGGITQSPKYLFRKEGQNVTLSCEQNLNHDAMYWYRQDPGQGLRLIYYSQIVNDFQKGDIAEGYSVSREKKESFPLTVTSAQKNPTAFYLCASSFAGTAYSGNTIYFGEGSWLTVV.